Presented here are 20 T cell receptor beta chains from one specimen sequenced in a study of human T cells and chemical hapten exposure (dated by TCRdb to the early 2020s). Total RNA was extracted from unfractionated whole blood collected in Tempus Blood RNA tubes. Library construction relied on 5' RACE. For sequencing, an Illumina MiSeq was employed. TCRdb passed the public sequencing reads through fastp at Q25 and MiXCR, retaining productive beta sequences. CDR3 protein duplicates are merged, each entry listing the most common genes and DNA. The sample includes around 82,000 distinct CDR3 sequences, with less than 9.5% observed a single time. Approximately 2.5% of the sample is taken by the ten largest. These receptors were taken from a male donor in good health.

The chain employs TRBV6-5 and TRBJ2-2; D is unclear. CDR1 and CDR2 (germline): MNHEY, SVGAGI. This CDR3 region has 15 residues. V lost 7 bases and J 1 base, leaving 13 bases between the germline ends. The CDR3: CASKPSRKNTGELFF. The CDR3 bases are TGTGCCAGCAAGCCTTCGCGGAAGAACACCGGGGAGCTGTTTTTT.

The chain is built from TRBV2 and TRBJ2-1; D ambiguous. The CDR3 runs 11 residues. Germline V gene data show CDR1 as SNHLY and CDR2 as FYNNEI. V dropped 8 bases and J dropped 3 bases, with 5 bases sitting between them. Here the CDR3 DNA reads TGTGCCAGCCTAGACTACAATGAGCAGTTCTTC. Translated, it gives CASLDYNEQFF.

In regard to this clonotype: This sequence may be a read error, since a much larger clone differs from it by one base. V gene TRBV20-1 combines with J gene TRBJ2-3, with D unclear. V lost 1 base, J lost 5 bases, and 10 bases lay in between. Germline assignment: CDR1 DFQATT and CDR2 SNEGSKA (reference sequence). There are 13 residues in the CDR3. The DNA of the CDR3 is TGCAGTGCTAGAGGACGGAACAAAGATACGCAGTATTTT. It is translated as CSARGRNKDTQYF.

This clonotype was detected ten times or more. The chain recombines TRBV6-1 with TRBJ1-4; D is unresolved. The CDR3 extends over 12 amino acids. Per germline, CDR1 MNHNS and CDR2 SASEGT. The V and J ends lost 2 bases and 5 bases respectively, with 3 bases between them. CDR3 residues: CASSEQNEKLFF. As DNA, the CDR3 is TGTGCCAGCAGTGAACAGAATGAAAAACTGTTTTTT.

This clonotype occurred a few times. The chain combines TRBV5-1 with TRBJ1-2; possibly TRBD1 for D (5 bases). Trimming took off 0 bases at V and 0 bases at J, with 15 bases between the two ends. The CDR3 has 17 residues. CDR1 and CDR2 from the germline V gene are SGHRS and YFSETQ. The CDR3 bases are TGCGCCAGCAGCTTGGTACCAGGGACCCACGCTAACTATGGCTACACCTTC. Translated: CASSLVPGTHANYGYTF.

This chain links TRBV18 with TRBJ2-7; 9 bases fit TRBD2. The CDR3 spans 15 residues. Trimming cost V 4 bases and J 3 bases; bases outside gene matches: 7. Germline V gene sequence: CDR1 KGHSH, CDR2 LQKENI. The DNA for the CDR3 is TGTGCCAGCTCACTTGAGCGGGAGGTCGTCTACGAGCAGTACTTC. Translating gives CASSLEREVVYEQYF.

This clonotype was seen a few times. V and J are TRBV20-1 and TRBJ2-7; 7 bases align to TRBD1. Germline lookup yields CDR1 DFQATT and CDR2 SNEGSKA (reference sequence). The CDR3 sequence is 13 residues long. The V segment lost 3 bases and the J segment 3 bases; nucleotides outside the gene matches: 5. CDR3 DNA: TGCAGTGCTAGTACAGGGGTTAACTACGAGCAGTACTTC. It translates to CSASTGVNYEQYF.

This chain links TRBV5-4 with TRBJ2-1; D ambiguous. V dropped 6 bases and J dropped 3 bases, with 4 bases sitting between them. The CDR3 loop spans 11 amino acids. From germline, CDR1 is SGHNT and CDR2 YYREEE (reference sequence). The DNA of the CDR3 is TGTGCCAGCAACAACTACAATGAGCAGTTCTTC. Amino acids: CASNNYNEQFF.

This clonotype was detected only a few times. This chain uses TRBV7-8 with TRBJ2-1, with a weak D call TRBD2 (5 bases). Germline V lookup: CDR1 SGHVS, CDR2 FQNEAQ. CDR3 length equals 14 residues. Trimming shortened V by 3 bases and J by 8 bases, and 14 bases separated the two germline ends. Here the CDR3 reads CASSFRGKYYEQFF. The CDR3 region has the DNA TGTGCCAGCAGCTTTCGGGGTAAATACTATGAGCAGTTCTTC.

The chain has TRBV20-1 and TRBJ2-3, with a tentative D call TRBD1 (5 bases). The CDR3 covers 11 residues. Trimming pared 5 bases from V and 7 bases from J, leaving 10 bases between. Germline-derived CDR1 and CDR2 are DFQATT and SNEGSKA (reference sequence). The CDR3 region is CSALKGNTQYF. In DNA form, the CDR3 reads TGCAGTGCTCTTAAGGGGAATACGCAGTATTTT.

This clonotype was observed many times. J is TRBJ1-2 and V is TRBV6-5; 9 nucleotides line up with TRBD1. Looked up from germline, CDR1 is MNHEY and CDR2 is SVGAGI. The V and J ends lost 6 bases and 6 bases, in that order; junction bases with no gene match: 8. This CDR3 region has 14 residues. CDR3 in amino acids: CASRTGGKVDGYTF. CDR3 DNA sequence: TGTGCCAGCAGGACAGGGGGGAAGGTGGATGGCTACACCTTC.

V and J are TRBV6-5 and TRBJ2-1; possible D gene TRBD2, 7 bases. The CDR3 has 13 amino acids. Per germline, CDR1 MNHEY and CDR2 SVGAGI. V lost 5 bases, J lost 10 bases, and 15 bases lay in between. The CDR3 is CASSPWGGQEQFF. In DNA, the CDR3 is TGTGCCAGCAGTCCCTGGGGGGGCCAGGAGCAGTTCTTC.

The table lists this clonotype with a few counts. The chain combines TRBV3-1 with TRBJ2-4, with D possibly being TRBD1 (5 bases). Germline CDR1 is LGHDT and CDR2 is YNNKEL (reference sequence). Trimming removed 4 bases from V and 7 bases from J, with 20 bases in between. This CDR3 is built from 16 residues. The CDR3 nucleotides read TGTGCCAGCAGCCGGTCAAGAGGCACTAAGGGGAACATTCAGTACTTC. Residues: CASSRSRGTKGNIQYF.

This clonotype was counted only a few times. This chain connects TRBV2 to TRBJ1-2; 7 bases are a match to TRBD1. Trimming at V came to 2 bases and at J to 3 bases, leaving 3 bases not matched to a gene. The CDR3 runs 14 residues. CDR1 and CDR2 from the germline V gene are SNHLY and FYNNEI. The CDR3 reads CASSERGPDYGYTF. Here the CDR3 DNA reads TGTGCCAGCAGTGAAAGGGGGCCGGACTATGGCTACACCTTC.

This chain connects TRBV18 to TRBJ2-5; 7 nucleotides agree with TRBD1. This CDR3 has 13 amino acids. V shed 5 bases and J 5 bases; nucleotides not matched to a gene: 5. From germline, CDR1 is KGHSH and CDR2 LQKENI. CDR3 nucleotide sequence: TGTGCCAGCTCATCCCAGGGGGACGAGACCCAGTACTTC. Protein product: CASSSQGDETQYF.

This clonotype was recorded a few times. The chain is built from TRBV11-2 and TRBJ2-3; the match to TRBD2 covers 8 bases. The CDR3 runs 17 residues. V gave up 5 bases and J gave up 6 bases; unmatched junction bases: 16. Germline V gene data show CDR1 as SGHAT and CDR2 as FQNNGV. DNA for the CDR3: TGTGCCAGCAGCCCACAGCCGGGACTAGGGCGAAGGGATACGCAGTATTTT. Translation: CASSPQPGLGRRDTQYF.

The CDR3 coding sequence is TGCAGTGCTAGAGTACCGGGAGGGCCTGATGAGCAGTACTTC. Its translation: CSARVPGGPDEQYF. V is TRBV20-1 and J is TRBJ2-7, with TRBD2 matching over 8 bases. Losses at the gene ends were 1 base for V and 7 bases for J; bases not matched to a gene: 9. From germline, CDR1 is DFQATT and CDR2 SNEGSKA (reference sequence). The CDR3 totals 14 residues.

The CDR3 here is CSAGPWTAAATNEKLFF. The CDR3 DNA is TGCAGTGCTGGACCCTGGACGGCAGCCGCAACTAATGAAAAACTGTTTTTT. The V and J genes are TRBV20-1 and TRBJ1-4, with D unresolved. V dropped 5 bases and J dropped 0 bases, with 19 bases sitting between them. Germline assignment: CDR1 DFQATT and CDR2 SNEGSKA (reference sequence). The CDR3 runs 17 residues.

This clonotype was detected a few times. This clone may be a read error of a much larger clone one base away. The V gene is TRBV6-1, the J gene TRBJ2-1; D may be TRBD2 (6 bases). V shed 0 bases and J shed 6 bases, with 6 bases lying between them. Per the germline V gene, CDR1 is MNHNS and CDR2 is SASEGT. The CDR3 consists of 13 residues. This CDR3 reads CASSEAEGNEQFF. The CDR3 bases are TGTGCCAGCAGTGAAGCGGAGGGCAATGAGCAGTTCTTC.

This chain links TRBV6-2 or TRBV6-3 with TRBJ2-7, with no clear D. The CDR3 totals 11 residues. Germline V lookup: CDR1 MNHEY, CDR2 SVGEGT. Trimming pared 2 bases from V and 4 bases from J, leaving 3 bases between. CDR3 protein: CASSYQYEQYF. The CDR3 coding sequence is TGTGCCAGCAGTTACCAATACGAGCAGTACTTC.